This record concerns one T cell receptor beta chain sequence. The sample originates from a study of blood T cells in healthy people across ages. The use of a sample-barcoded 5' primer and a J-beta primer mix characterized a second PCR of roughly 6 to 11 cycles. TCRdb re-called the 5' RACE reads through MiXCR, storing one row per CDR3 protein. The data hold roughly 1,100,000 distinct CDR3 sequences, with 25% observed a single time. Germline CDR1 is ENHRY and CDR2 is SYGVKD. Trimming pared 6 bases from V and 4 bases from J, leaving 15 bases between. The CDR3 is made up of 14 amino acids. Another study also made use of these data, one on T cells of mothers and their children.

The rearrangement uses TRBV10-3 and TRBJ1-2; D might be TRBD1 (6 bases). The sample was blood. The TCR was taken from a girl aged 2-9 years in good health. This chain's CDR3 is CAIRNPGGGYGYTF. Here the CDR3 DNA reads TGTGCCATCAGAAATCCCGGGGGCGGCTATGGCTACACCTTC.